The sequence of this TCR beta chain was determined in a study of T cell repertoires in cytomegalovirus infection. Study in general: Through public TCR beta signatures, both CMV infection and matching HLA type were indicated. Study results and caveats: There were carriers of CMV plus the relevant HLA, and cumulative public TCR beta family frequency identified them.

TCRdb reprocessed the reads via MiXCR and lists one record per CDR3 protein. The sample has about 770,000 distinct CDR3 sequences, just under 30% seen once. On this clonotype itself: Antigen: not known.

Germline V gene sequence: CDR1 MDHEN, CDR2 SYDVKM. This CDR3 has 13 amino acids. Deletions cut 2 bases from V and 5 bases from J, with 7 bases between. The source material was cultured CD8+ T cells from PBMCs, sampled from culture after CMV antigen stimulation. The sequence was collected from a human donor in good health (CMV status not recorded). Some clones in this sample may be carry-over from other donors' samples. The chain couples TRBV28 to TRBJ1-5; the D is unclear. The CDR3 reads CASSLRVHQPQHF. The CDR3 coding sequence is TGTGCCAGCAGTTTACGAGTTCATCAGCCCCAGCATTTT.